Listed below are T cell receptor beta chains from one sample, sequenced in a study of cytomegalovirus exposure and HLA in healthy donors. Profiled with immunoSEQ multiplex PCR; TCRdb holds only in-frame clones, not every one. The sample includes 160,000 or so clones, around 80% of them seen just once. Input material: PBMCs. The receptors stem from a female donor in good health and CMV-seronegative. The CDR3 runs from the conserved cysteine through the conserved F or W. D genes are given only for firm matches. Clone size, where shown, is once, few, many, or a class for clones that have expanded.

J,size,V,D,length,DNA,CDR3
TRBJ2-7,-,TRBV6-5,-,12,TGTGCCAGCAGGACAGACCCCTACGAGCAGTACTTC,CASRTDPYEQYF
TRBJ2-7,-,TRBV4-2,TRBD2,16,TGTGCCAGCAGCCAAGACGCGCGGGAGAAGCCCTACGAGCAGTACTTC,CASSQDAREKPYEQYF
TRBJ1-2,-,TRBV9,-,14,TGTGCCAGCAGCGTAGGGGGCTTAAACTATGGCTACACCTTC,CASSVGGLNYGYTF
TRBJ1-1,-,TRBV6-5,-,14,TGTGCCAGCAGTACAGACAGGACGAACACTGAAGCTTTCTTT,CASSTDRTNTEAFF
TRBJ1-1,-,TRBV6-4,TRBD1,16,TGTGCCAGCAGGGCTCCATTTCCAGGGGGAGGCACTGAAGCTTTCTTT,CASRAPFPGGGTEAFF
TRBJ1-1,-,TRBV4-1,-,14,TGCGCCAGCAGCTCACAGGTCATGAACACTGAAGCTTTCTTT,CASSSQVMNTEAFF
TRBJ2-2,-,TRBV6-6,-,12,TGTGCCAGCAGTAAGGGGACCGGGGAGCTGTTTTTT,CASSKGTGELFF
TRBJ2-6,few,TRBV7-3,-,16,TGTGCCAGCAGCTTAATTTTCGGCTCTGGGGCCAACGTCCTGACTTTC,CASSLIFGSGANVLTF
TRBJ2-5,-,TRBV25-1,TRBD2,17,TGTGCCAGCAGTGAGTGGGTTAGCGGGAGCGCAAGGGAGACCCAGTACTTC,CASSEWVSGSARETQYF
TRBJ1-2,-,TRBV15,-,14,TGTGCCACCAGTCAAATAGGGACACTTGATGGCTACACCTTC,CATSQIGTLDGYTF
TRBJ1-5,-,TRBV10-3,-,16,TGTGCCATCAGTGAGAGAGGATGGGGGGGCGATCAGCCCCAGCATTTT,CAISERGWGGDQPQHF
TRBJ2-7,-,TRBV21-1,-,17,TGTGCCAGCAGCAAGGGGGGGCCTGGGCGGGGGGACTACGAGCAGTACTTC,CASSKGGPGRGDYEQYF
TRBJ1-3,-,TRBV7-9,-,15,TGTGCCAGCCCCCTGACAGCTATCTCTGGAAACACCATATATTTT,CASPLTAISGNTIYF
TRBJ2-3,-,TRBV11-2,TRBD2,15,TGTGCCAGCAGCTTTAGCGGGAGGGCTTCAGATACGCAGTATTTT,CASSFSGRASDTQYF
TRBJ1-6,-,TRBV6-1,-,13,TGTGCCAGCACAGGGGACCGAGGTTCACCCCTCCACTTT,CASTGDRGSPLHF
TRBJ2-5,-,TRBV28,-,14,TGTGCCAGCAGTTTAGAGGTACTAGGGGCGGGGCAGTACTTC,CASSLEVLGAGQYF
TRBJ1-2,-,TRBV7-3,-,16,TGTGCCAGCAGCTTAGGGCCCGGCCAGAACCTCTATGGCTACACCTTC,CASSLGPGQNLYGYTF
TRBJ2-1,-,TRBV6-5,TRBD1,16,TGTGCCAGCAGTTACGGTATGGGACAGCGAAACGATGAGCAGTTCTTC,CASSYGMGQRNDEQFF
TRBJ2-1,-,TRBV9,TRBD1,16,TGTGCCAGCAGCTCGGGCCCGTGGACAGGGGGTGATGAGCAGTTCTTC,CASSSGPWTGGDEQFF
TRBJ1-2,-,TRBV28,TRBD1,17,TGTGCCAGCAGTGGGGGGACAGGGGTATCGGGGAGGGATGGCTACACCTTC,CASSGGTGVSGRDGYTF
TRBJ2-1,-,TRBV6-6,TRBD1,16,TGTGCCAGCAGTTACTCGAGGTTGACAGGGGCCCCTGAGCAGTTCTTC,CASSYSRLTGAPEQFF
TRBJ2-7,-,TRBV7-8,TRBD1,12,TGTGCCAGCAGCCCGGACAGGGACGAGCAGTACTTC,CASSPDRDEQYF
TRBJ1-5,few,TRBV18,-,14,TGTGCCAGCTCACTAGCGGATAGCAATCAGCCCCAGCATTTT,CASSLADSNQPQHF
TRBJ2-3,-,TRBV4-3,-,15,TGCGCCAGCAGCCAAGACCGACAGAGCACAGATACGCAGTATTTT,CASSQDRQSTDTQYF
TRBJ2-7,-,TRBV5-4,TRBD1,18,TGTGCCAGCAGCTGGGACAGGTCCCAAACATCCCCCCTCTACGGGCAGTACTTC,CASSWDRSQTSPLYGQYF
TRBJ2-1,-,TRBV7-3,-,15,TGTGCCAGCAGCTTAAGCGGGGGCCTCTGGGGTGAGCAGTTCTTC,CASSLSGGLWGEQFF
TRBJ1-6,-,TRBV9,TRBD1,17,TGTGCCAGCAGCAAAGCAACTCCCCGGGACAGATATTCACCCCTCCACTTT,CASSKATPRDRYSPLHF
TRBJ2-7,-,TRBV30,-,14,TGTGCCTGGGCCCCGGACTGGCCGATGTACGAGCAGTACTTC,CAWAPDWPMYEQYF
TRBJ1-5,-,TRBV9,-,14,TGTGCCAGCAGCGTAACGGGGGGGGATCAGCCCCAGCATTTT,CASSVTGGDQPQHF
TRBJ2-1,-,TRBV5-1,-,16,TGCGCCAGCAGCTCTGGGGGCGGCAGCTCCTACAATGAGCAGTTCTTC,CASSSGGGSSYNEQFF
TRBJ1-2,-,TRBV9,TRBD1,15,TGTGCCAGCAGCGTAGGGACAGGGGGAATCTATGGCTACACCTTC,CASSVGTGGIYGYTF
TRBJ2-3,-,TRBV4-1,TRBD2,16,TGCGCCAGCAGCCACCGACTAGCGGGAGGTGAGGATACGCAGTATTTT,CASSHRLAGGEDTQYF
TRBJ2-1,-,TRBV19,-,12,TGTGCCAGTACGGACAGTTACAATGAGCAGTTCTTC,CASTDSYNEQFF
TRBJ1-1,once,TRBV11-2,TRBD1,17,TGTGCCTCCCAAGGACCCAGGACAGGGGTGTTGGACACTGAAGCTTTCTTT,CASQGPRTGVLDTEAFF
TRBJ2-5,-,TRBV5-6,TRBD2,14,TGTGCCAGCAGCTTGGCGGACAGCGGGGGGGCCCAGTACTTC,CASSLADSGGAQYF
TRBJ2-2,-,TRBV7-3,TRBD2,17,TGTGCCAGCAAATCGGCTAGCGGGGGGGCGAACACCGGGGAGCTGTTTTTT,CASKSASGGANTGELFF
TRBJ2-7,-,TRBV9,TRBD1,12,TGTGCCAGCAGCGAAACAGGGGGCGAGCAGTACTTC,CASSETGGEQYF
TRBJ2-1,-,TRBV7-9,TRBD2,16,TGTGCCAGCAGCTGGGAGGCTAGCGGGACATACAATGAGCAGTTCTTC,CASSWEASGTYNEQFF
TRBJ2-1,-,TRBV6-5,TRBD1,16,TGTGCCAGCAGTTACCCGACAGGGCCCGAGGGGAATGAGCAGTTCTTC,CASSYPTGPEGNEQFF
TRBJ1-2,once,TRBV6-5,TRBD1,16,TGTGCCAGCAGTTACCGGGACAGGGGGAGGGAGAATGGCCACACCTTC,CASSYRDRGRENGHTF
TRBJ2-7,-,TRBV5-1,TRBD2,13,TGCGCCAGCAGCTCGGGACTAGTTAACTCAAAGTACTTC,CASSSGLVNSKYF
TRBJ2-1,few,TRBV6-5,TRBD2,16,TGTGCCAGCAGTTACTATGGGAAGCTAGCGGGCGATGAGCAGTTCTTC,CASSYYGKLAGDEQFF
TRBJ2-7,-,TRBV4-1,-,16,TGCGCCAGCAGCCAGACTAGGGCAGGTCTAAGCTACGAGCAGTACTTC,CASSQTRAGLSYEQYF
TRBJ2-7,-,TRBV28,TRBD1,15,TGTGCCAACAGTTTATACGGGACAGGACCCTACGAGCAGTACTTC,CANSLYGTGPYEQYF
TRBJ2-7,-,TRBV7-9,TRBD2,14,TGTGCCAGCAGCTTAGGAAGCGGGGTCTACGAGCAGTACTTC,CASSLGSGVYEQYF
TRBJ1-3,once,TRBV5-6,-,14,TGTGCCAGCAGCTTGACGAGCTCTGGAAACACCATATATTTT,CASSLTSSGNTIYF
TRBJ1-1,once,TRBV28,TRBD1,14,TGTGCCAGCAGCTCCAGGACAGGGCATACTGAAGCTTTCTTT,CASSSRTGHTEAFF
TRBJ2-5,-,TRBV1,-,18,TGCACCAGCAGCCAAGATCTCTCTAGCGGGAGGGAGAATGAGACCCAGTACTTC,CTSSQDLSSGRENETQYF
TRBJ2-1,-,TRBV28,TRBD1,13,TGTGCCAGCAGTTCGGGACAGTCCAATGAGCAGTTCTTC,CASSSGQSNEQFF
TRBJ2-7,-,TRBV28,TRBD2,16,TGTGCCAGCGTCCGACTAGCGGGAGGGCCCATCTACGAGCAGTACTTC,CASVRLAGGPIYEQYF
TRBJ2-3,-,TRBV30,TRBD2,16,TGTGCCTGGAGTGTAGGTCGAGCGGGGAGCACAGATACGCAGTATTTT,CAWSVGRAGSTDTQYF
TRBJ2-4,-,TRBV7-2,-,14,TGTGCCAGCAGCTTAGGGGGGCCGGAAAACATTCAGTACTTC,CASSLGGPENIQYF
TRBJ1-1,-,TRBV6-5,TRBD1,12,TGTGCCAGCCAATTCCCGAGGGGGCGAGCTTTCTTT,CASQFPRGRAFF
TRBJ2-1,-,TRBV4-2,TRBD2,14,TGTGCCAGCAGCCAAGGGGAGCGGGGGCTGGGGCAGTTCTTC,CASSQGERGLGQFF
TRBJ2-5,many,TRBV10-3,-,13,TGTGCCATCAGTGGGAGGGTCCAAGAGACCCAGTACTTC,CAISGRVQETQYF
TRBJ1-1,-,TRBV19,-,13,TGTGCCAGTAGTACGCCCTCCGGAGGTGAAGCTTTCTTT,CASSTPSGGEAFF
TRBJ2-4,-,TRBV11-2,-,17,TGTGCCAGCGCCCCGGCCGGCGCGATGAGGGCCAAAAACATTCAGTACTTC,CASAPAGAMRAKNIQYF
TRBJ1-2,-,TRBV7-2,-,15,TGTGCCAGCAGCCCAGCGGGGGCGCGAGCCGGGGGCTACACCTTC,CASSPAGARAGGYTF